The next 5 T cell receptor beta chains were all read from a single sample in a study of cytomegalovirus exposure and HLA in healthy donors. The primer mix had 60 Vbeta and 13 Jbeta primers. The assay was immunoSEQ multiplex PCR, and TCRdb's table has in-frame clones only and misses some. The sample consists of some 120,000 clones, 79% of them appearing once. Specimen: PBMCs. These TCRs come from a man aged 18 to 30 in good health and CMV-seronegative.

J is TRBJ1-2 and V is TRBV29-1; D uncertain. In germline, CDR1 is SQVTM, CDR2 ANQGSEA. The CDR3 loop spans 12 amino acids. Trimming removed 4 bases from V and 4 bases from J, with 10 bases in between. Written as DNA, the CDR3 is TGCAGCGTTGGCTGGCGGGGCTATGGCTACACCTTC. Translation gives CSVGWRGYGYTF.

The chain couples TRBV6-5 to TRBJ1-1, with 8 bases matching TRBD1. Germline assignment: CDR1 MNHEY and CDR2 SVGAGI. V dropped 8 bases and J dropped 11; count of bases not matched to a gene: 13. The CDR3 consists of 13 residues. The CDR3 coding sequence is TGTGCCAGCCAAGGGAGCCCGGGACAGGCTGCTTTCTTT. Translating gives CASQGSPGQAAFF.

This clone was counted a single time. The chain has TRBV5-1 and TRBJ1-2, with TRBD1 matching 11 bases. CDR1 is SGHRS and CDR2 is YFSETQ in the germline V gene. V dropped 2 bases and J dropped 6; count of bases not matched to a gene: 6. The CDR3 sequence is 15 residues long. Here the CDR3 DNA reads TGCGCCAGCAGCTTAGGGACAGGGGGAAGGAATGGCTACACCTTC. Translating gives CASSLGTGGRNGYTF.

The chain combines TRBV29-1 with TRBJ2-6; maybe TRBD1 (6 bases). The germline V gene has CDR1 SQVTM and CDR2 ANQGSEA. Trimming removed 6 bases at V and 0 bases at J, with 9 bases between. The CDR3 covers 14 residues. CDR3 sequence: CSVKQGSGANVLTF. The CDR3, as DNA: TGCAGCGTGAAACAGGGCTCTGGGGCCAACGTCCTGACTTTC. Using reference TRBV29-1 and TRBJ2-6 for the parts outside the CDR3, the full variable domain is SAVISQKPSRDICQRGTSLTIQCQVDSQVTMMFWYRQQPGQSLTLIATANQGSEATYESGFVIDKFPISRPNLTFSTLTVSNMSPEDSSIYLCSVKQGSGANVLTFGAGSRLTVL.

Remarks on this clone: The junction departs from the called germline gene at one end, perhaps through a read error. V gene TRBV4-2 combines with J gene TRBJ2-6, with unresolved D. This CDR3 contains 16 residues. Germline assignment: CDR1 LGHNA and CDR2 YNFKEQ. CDR3 amino acids: CARSQSFTSGANVLTF. As DNA, the CDR3 is TGTGCCCGCAGCCAGAGTTTTACCTCTGGGGCCAACGTCCTGACTTTC.